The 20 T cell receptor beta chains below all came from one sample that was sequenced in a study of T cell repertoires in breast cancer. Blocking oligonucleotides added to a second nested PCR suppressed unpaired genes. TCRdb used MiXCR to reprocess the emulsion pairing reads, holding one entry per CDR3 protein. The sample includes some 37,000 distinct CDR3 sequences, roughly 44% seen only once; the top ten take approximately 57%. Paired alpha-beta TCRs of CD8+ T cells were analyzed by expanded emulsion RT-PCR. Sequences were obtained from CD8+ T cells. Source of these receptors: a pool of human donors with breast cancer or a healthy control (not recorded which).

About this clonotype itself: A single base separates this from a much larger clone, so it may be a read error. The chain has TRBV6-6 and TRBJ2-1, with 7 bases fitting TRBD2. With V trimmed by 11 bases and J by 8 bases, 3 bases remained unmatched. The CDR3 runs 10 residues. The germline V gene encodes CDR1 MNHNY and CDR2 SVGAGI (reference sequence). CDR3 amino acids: CAAGDDEQFF. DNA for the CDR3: TGTGCCGCGGGGGACGATGAGCAGTTCTTC.

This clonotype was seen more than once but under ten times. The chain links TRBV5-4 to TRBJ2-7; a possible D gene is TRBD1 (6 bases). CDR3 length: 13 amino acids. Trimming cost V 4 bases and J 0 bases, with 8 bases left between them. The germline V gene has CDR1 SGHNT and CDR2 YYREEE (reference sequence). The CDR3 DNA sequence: TGTGCCAGCAGCCAGGGGCCCTCCTACGAGCAGTACTTC. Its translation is CASSQGPSYEQYF.

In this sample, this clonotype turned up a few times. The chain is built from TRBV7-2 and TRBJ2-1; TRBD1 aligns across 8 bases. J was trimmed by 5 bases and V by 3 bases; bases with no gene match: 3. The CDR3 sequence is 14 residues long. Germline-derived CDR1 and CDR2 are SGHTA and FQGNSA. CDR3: CASSLGQVNNEQFF. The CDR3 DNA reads TGTGCCAGCAGCTTGGGACAGGTTAACAATGAGCAGTTCTTC.

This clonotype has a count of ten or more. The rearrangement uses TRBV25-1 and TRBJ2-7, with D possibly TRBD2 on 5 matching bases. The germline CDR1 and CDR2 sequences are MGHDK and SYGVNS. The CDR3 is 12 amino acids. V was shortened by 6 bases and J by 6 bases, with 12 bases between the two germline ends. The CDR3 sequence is CASRGAGSEQYF. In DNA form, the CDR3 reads TGTGCCAGCAGGGGAGCAGGTAGCGAGCAGTACTTC.

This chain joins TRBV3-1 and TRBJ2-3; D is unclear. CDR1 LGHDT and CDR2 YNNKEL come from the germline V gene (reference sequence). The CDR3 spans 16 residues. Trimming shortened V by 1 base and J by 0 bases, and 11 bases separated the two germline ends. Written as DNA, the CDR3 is TGTGCCAGCAGCCAAGGCGTCGGAAGAAGCACAGATACGCAGTATTTT. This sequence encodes CASSQGVGRSTDTQYF.

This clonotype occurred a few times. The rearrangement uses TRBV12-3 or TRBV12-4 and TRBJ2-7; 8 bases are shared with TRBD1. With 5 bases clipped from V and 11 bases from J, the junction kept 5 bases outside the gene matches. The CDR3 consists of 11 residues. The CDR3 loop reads CASSPGQGKYF. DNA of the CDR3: TGTGCCAGCAGTCCTGGACAGGGAAAGTACTTC.

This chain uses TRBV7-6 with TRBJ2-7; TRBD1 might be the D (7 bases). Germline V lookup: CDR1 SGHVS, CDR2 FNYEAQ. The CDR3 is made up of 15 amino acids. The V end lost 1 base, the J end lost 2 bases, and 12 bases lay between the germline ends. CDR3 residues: CASSLGGTATYEQYF. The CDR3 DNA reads TGTGCCAGCAGCTTAGGCGGGACAGCCACCTACGAGCAGTACTTC.

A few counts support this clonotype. The CDR3 reads CASSWGQGRSGELFF. CDR3 sequence (DNA): TGTGCCAGCAGCTGGGGACAGGGTCGATCCGGGGAGCTGTTTTTT. The chain is built from TRBV7-7 and TRBJ2-2, with TRBD1 matching over 9 bases. Germline trimming cut 4 bases from V and 6 bases from J; bases unmatched to any gene: 6. This CDR3 comprises 15 residues. CDR1 SSHAT and CDR2 FNYEAQ come from the germline V gene (reference sequence). Complete variable domain (other parts from reference TRBV7-7 and TRBJ2-2): GAGVSQSPRYKVTKRGQDVTLRCDPISSHATLYWYQQALGQGPEFLTYFNYEAQPDKSGLPSDRFSAERPEGSISTLTIQRTEQRDSAMYRCASSWGQGRSGELFFGEGSRLTVL.

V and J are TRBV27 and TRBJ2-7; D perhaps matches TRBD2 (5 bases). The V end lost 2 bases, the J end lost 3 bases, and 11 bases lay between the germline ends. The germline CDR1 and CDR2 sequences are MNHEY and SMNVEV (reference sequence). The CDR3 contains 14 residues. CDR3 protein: CASSLKRWGYEQYF. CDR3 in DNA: TGTGCCAGCAGTTTAAAGCGGTGGGGCTACGAGCAGTACTTC.

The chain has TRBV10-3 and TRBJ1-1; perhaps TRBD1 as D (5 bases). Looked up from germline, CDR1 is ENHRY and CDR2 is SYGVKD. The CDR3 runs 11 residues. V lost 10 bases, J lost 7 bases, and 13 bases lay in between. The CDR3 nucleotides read TGTGCCACCGAGACGGACATTGAAGCTTTCTTT. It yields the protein CATETDIEAFF.

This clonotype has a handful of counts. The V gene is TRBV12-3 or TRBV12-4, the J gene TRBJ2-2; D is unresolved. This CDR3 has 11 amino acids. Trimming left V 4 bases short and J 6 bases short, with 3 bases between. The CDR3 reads CASSYSGELFF. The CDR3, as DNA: TGTGCCAGCAGTTATTCCGGGGAGCTGTTTTTT.

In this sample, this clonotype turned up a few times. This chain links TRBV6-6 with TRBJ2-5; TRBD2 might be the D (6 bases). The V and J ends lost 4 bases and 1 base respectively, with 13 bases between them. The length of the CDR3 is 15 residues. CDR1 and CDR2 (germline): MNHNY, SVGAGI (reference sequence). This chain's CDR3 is CASSWTWTIQETQYF. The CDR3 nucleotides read TGTGCCAGCAGTTGGACCTGGACTATCCAAGAGACCCAGTACTTC.

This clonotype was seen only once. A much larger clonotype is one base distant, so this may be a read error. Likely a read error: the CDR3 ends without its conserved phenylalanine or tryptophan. The CDR3 is CASIEGGVKPQHL. CDR3 sequence (DNA): TGTGCCAGCATAGAAGGGGGCGTCAAGCCCCAGCATCTT. The rearrangement links TRBV6-6 to TRBJ1-5; 7 bases are a match to TRBD1. V shed 7 bases and J 8 bases; nucleotides not matched to a gene: 8. The germline CDR1 and CDR2 sequences are MNHNY and SVGAGI (reference sequence). CDR3 size: 13 residues.

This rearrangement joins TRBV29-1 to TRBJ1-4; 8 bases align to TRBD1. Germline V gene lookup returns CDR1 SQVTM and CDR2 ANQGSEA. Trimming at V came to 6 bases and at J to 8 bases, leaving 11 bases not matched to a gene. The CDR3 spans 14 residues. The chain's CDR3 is CSVRRDRLGEKLFF. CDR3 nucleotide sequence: TGCAGCGTGCGTCGGGACAGGTTAGGGGAAAAACTGTTTTTT. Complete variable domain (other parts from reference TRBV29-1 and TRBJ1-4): SAVISQKPSRDICQRGTSLTIQCQVDSQVTMMFWYRQQPGQSLTLIATANQGSEATYESGFVIDKFPISRPNLTFSTLTVSNMSPEDSSIYLCSVRRDRLGEKLFFGSGTQLSVL.

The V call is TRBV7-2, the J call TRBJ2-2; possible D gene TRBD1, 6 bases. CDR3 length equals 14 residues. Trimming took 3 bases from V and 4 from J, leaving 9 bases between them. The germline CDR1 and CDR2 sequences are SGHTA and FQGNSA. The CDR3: CASSFSRGTGELFF. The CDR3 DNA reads TGTGCCAGCAGCTTCTCCAGGGGCACCGGGGAGCTGTTTTTT.

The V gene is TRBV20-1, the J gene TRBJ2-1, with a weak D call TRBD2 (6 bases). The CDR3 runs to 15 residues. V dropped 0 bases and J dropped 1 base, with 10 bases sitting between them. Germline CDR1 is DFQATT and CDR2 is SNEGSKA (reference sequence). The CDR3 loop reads CSARDIRGSYNEQFF. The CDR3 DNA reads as TGCAGTGCTAGAGATATCCGGGGGTCCTACAATGAGCAGTTCTTC.

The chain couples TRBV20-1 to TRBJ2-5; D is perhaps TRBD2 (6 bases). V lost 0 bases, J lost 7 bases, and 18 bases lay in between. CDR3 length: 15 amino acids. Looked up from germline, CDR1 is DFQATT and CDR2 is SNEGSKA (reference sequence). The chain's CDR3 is CSARDVTGAWGTQYF. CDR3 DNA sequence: TGCAGTGCTAGAGATGTGACGGGAGCATGGGGGACCCAGTACTTC.

This CDR3 is CASSLGGPEKLFF. CDR3 DNA sequence: TGTGCCAGCAGCTTAGGGGGGCCTGAAAAACTGTTTTTT. The chain employs TRBV7-9 and TRBJ1-4, with TRBD1 as a possible D gene (6 bases). Germline V gene data show CDR1 as SEHNR and CDR2 as FQNEAQ (reference sequence). The CDR3 loop spans 13 amino acids. Trimming shortened V by 1 base and J by 7 bases, and 7 bases separated the two germline ends.

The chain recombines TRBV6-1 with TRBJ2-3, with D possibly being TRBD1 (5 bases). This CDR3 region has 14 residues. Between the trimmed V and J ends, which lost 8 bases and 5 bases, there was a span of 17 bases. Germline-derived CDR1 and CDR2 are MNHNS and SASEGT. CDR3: CASGSPPDKDTQYF. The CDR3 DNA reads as TGTGCCAGCGGTTCGCCCCCGGACAAAGATACGCAGTATTTT.

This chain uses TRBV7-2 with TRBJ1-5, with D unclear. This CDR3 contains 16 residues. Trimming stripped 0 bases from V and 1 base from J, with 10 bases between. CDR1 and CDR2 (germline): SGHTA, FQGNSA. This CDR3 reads CASSLAGRGSNQPQHF. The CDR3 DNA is TGTGCCAGCAGCTTAGCGGGAAGAGGCAGCAATCAGCCCCAGCATTTT.